These T cell receptor beta chains were read from a single sample in a study of CD8+CD57+ T cells in acquired aplastic anemia. TCRdb processed the reads anew with MiXCR; each CDR3 protein has one entry. In the table there are about 54,000 distinct CDR3 sequences, around 50% of which are singletons. Sequenced sample: sorted CD4+, CD8+, or CD8+CD57+ T cells (not recorded which) from PBMCs. The receptors were gathered from a human donor with aplastic anemia. Both conserved end residues are part of each CDR3. Size is stated for part of the rows, as once, few or many counts, or as a class when the clone is expanded.

J | V | size | CDR3
TRBJ2-6 | TRBV18 | many | CASSAQGRSGANVLTF
TRBJ1-2 | TRBV10-3 | once | CAIGDRGQGYTF
TRBJ2-5 | TRBV20-1 | . | CSARPPGWGQETQYF
TRBJ2-7 | TRBV20-1 | . | CSATETGYEQYF
TRBJ1-6 | TRBV10-3 | . | CAISEGPSRGSPLHF
TRBJ2-3 | TRBV7-6 | many | CASSLYVGSTDTQYF
TRBJ1-2 | TRBV19 | once | CASSIAGSGYTF
TRBJ2-3 | TRBV7-8 | . | CASSPIMSAEATDTQYF
TRBJ1-5 | TRBV28 | many | CASNPPDGLYQPQHF
TRBJ2-1 | TRBV14 | many | CASSQGGGLNEQFF
TRBJ2-5 | TRBV2 | . | CASSERWGAVQETQYF